The TCR beta chain described here comes from a study of blood T cells in healthy people across ages. Losses at the gene ends were 6 bases for V and 4 bases for J; bases not matched to a gene: 7. This CDR3 has 14 residues. Germline CDR1 SGHRS, CDR2 YFSETQ. Using a J-beta primer mix together with a sample-barcoded 5' primer, a second PCR was run for 7 to 11 cycles. Per-sample output comprised a minimum of 3 million paired-end reads containing CDR3. Using its own MiXCR run on the 5' RACE reads, TCRdb lists one record per CDR3 protein. The sample lists roughly 2 million distinct CDR3 sequences, 40% to 55% occurring once.

The sequenced sample was blood. This chain uses TRBV5-1 with TRBJ2-3, with TRBD2 identical over 8 bases. This sequence originates from a woman aged 40 to 49 in good health. This CDR3 is CASTPGGVADTQYF. The CDR3 bases are TGCGCCAGCACCCCCGGGGGGGTCGCAGATACGCAGTATTTT.